This is a list of T cell receptor beta chains from one sample in a study of T cells after yellow fever vaccination. Using its own MiXCR run on the 5' RACE reads, TCRdb lists one record per CDR3 protein. This sample has around 300,000 distinct CDR3 sequences, with 13% found just once. Sequenced here: CD4+ T cells sorted from PBMCs, sampled 45 days after the yellow fever booster vaccination. These receptors were taken from a man aged 25-45 years who received the YFV17D yellow fever vaccine. Each CDR3 is given with its conserved first and last residue. D genes are given only for firm matches. The size field is filled for only some rows; it gives once, few, many or a size class.

V: TRBV7-2; size: .; D: .; J: TRBJ2-4; CDR3: CASSLQGTGNIQYF; DNA: TGTGCCAGCAGCTTACAGGGGACGGGGAACATTCAGTACTTC
V: TRBV24-1; size: few; D: .; J: TRBJ2-3; CDR3: CATSGSGTAKDTQYF; DNA: TGTGCCACCAGTGGATCCGGGACTGCAAAAGATACGCAGTATTTT
V: TRBV7-6; size: few; D: .; J: TRBJ2-7; CDR3: CASSLDQARTYEQYF; DNA: TGTGCCAGCAGCTTAGATCAGGCCCGTACCTACGAGCAGTACTTC
V: TRBV27; size: few; D: .; J: TRBJ2-3; CDR3: CASRGAGTDTQYF; DNA: TGTGCCAGCAGGGGGGCGGGCACAGATACGCAGTATTTT
V: TRBV28; size: .; D: .; J: TRBJ2-1; CDR3: CASSLFASRAGLKEQFF; DNA: TGTGCCAGCAGTTTATTTGCATCAAGGGCGGGATTAAAAGAGCAGTTCTTC
V: TRBV19; size: .; D: .; J: TRBJ1-1; CDR3: CASSTTPGTMNTEAFF; DNA: TGTGCCAGTAGTACAACCCCCGGGACAATGAACACTGAAGCTTTCTTT
V: TRBV12-3/TRBV12-4; size: .; D: TRBD2; J: TRBJ2-3; CDR3: CASRPSGRAYTDTQYF; DNA: TGTGCCAGCAGGCCGAGCGGGAGGGCCTATACAGATACGCAGTATTTT
V: TRBV28; size: .; D: TRBD1; J: TRBJ2-7; CDR3: CASGQGGYEQYF; DNA: TGTGCCAGCGGACAGGGGGGATACGAGCAGTACTTC
V: TRBV10-3; size: few; D: TRBD2; J: TRBJ2-5; CDR3: CAIKGTSLETQYF; DNA: TGTGCCATCAAAGGGACTAGTCTAGAGACCCAGTACTTC
V: TRBV3-1; size: few; D: .; J: TRBJ1-3; CDR3: CASSSRSGSRNTIYF; DNA: TGTGCCAGCAGTTCAAGATCAGGTTCCAGAAACACCATATATTTT
V: TRBV7-2; size: few; D: TRBD2; J: TRBJ2-3; CDR3: CASSLAGGRSDTQYF; DNA: TGTGCCAGCAGCTTAGCTGGCGGGAGATCAGATACGCAGTATTTT
V: TRBV7-8; size: .; D: .; J: TRBJ2-3; CDR3: CASSRPKAGDTQYF; DNA: TGTGCCAGCAGCCGACCCAAGGCTGGGGATACGCAGTATTTT
V: TRBV20-1; size: .; D: .; J: TRBJ1-1; CDR3: CSATRWGTEAFF; DNA: TGCAGTGCTACTCGATGGGGGACTGAAGCTTTCTTT
V: TRBV2; size: few; D: TRBD1; J: TRBJ2-3; CDR3: CASRGQGANPSSTDTQYF; DNA: TGTGCCAGCAGAGGACAGGGGGCCAACCCTTCCTCCACAGATACGCAGTATTTT
V: TRBV4-1; size: few; D: .; J: TRBJ2-1; CDR3: CASSQQGRVSYNEQFF; DNA: TGCGCCAGCAGCCAACAGGGCCGGGTCTCCTACAATGAGCAGTTCTTC
V: TRBV7-8; size: few; D: .; J: TRBJ2-7; CDR3: CASSLRVSGSYEQYF; DNA: TGTGCCAGCAGCTTACGAGTTAGCGGCTCCTACGAGCAGTACTTC
V: TRBV10-3; size: once; D: TRBD1; J: TRBJ2-7; CDR3: CSMNRGMSHEQYF; DNA: TGTTCCATGAACAGGGGAATGTCCCACGAGCAGTACTTC
V: TRBV3-1; size: .; D: .; J: TRBJ2-3; CDR3: CASSQGGPGTDTQYF; DNA: TGTGCCAGCAGCCAAGGGGGTCCCGGCACAGATACGCAGTATTTT
V: TRBV20-1; size: few; D: .; J: TRBJ2-1; CDR3: CSASPLNEQFF; DNA: TGCAGTGCTAGCCCACTCAATGAGCAGTTCTTC
V: TRBV20-1; size: .; D: TRBD2; J: TRBJ2-1; CDR3: CSAIRLADYNEQFF; DNA: TGCAGTGCTATTCGACTAGCGGATTACAATGAGCAGTTCTTC
V: TRBV5-1; size: many; D: .; J: TRBJ2-5; CDR3: CASSLARVFSGETQYF; DNA: TGCGCCAGCAGCTTAGCCCGGGTCTTTAGTGGAGAGACCCAGTACTTC
V: TRBV5-1; size: .; D: .; J: TRBJ1-5; CDR3: CASSSGESNQPQHF; DNA: TGCGCCAGCAGCTCAGGGGAGAGCAATCAGCCCCAGCATTTT
V: TRBV7-2; size: .; D: .; J: TRBJ2-2; CDR3: CASRLVAGELFF; DNA: TGTGCCAGCAGGCTAGTGGCCGGGGAGCTGTTTTTT
V: TRBV7-9; size: .; D: TRBD2; J: TRBJ2-3; CDR3: CASSSYGRASTDTQYF; DNA: TGTGCCAGCAGCTCTTACGGGAGGGCCTCGACAGATACGCAGTATTTT
V: TRBV2; size: few; D: TRBD2; J: TRBJ2-1; CDR3: CASSSQTSVEQFF; DNA: TGTGCCAGCAGTTCCCAGACTAGCGTTGAGCAGTTCTTC
V: TRBV20-1; size: few; D: .; J: TRBJ1-5; CDR3: CSARDEQRVNQPQHF; DNA: TGCAGTGCTAGAGATGAACAGAGAGTTAATCAGCCCCAGCATTTT
V: TRBV20-1; size: few; D: .; J: TRBJ1-2; CDR3: CSASANYGYTF; DNA: TGCAGTGCTTCCGCAAACTATGGCTACACCTTC
V: TRBV29-1; size: few; D: TRBD1; J: TRBJ2-1; CDR3: CSGRPGQGHEQFF; DNA: TGCAGCGGAAGACCGGGACAGGGGCATGAGCAGTTCTTC
V: TRBV18; size: .; D: .; J: TRBJ2-7; CDR3: CASSPRVGSDEQYF; DNA: TGTGCCAGCTCACCACGGGTTGGGAGCGACGAGCAGTACTTC
V: TRBV20-1; size: .; D: .; J: TRBJ2-7; CDR3: CSANRDSYEQYF; DNA: TGCAGTGCCAACAGGGATTCCTACGAGCAGTACTTC
V: TRBV5-1; size: few; D: .; J: TRBJ1-1; CDR3: CASSLSRGGNTEAFF; DNA: TGCGCCAGCAGCTTGAGCCGGGGAGGGAACACTGAAGCTTTCTTT
V: TRBV12-5; size: few; D: TRBD1; J: TRBJ2-1; CDR3: CASGTKTGGIVDEQFF; DNA: TGTGCTAGTGGTACCAAGACAGGGGGGATCGTGGATGAGCAGTTCTTC
V: TRBV28; size: few; D: TRBD2; J: TRBJ2-1; CDR3: CASSFLAGFWNEQFF; DNA: TGTGCCAGCAGTTTCCTAGCGGGATTTTGGAATGAGCAGTTCTTC
V: TRBV4-1; size: .; D: TRBD2; J: TRBJ2-1; CDR3: CASSQAFLAGILGEQFF; DNA: TGCGCCAGCAGCCAAGCTTTTCTAGCGGGAATCTTAGGGGAGCAGTTCTTC
V: TRBV18; size: .; D: .; J: TRBJ2-1; CDR3: CASSPQSSYNEQFF; DNA: TGTGCCAGCTCACCTCAAAGCTCCTACAATGAGCAGTTCTTC
V: TRBV7-2; size: .; D: .; J: TRBJ1-1; CDR3: CASSRDRPNTEAFF; DNA: TGTGCCAGCAGCCGAGACAGGCCGAACACTGAAGCTTTCTTT
V: TRBV7-2; size: few; D: .; J: TRBJ1-1; CDR3: CASSPQNRFEAFF; DNA: TGTGCCAGCAGCCCGCAGAACCGATTCGAAGCTTTCTTT
V: TRBV5-4; size: .; D: .; J: TRBJ2-3; CDR3: CASSLAAAPSTDTQYF; DNA: TGTGCCAGCAGCTTGGCCGCGGCCCCTAGCACAGATACGCAGTATTTT
V: TRBV5-6; size: few; D: TRBD1; J: TRBJ2-1; CDR3: CASSLEDRVLTEQFF; DNA: TGTGCCAGCAGCTTAGAGGACAGGGTTCTCACCGAGCAGTTCTTC
V: TRBV7-2; size: .; D: TRBD2; J: TRBJ2-7; CDR3: CASSSQAGGPYEQYF; DNA: TGTGCCAGCAGCTCACAAGCGGGAGGGCCTTACGAGCAGTACTTC
V: TRBV9; size: few; D: .; J: TRBJ2-1; CDR3: CASSADLPSYNEQFF; DNA: TGTGCCAGCAGCGCTGACTTGCCCTCCTACAATGAGCAGTTCTTC
V: TRBV12-3/TRBV12-4; size: few; D: TRBD1; J: TRBJ2-6; CDR3: CASSLGQSNSGANVLTF; DNA: TGTGCCAGCAGTTTGGGACAGTCGAACTCTGGGGCCAACGTCCTGACTTTC
V: TRBV7-8; size: .; D: .; J: TRBJ2-3; CDR3: CASSPDLGGTQYF; DNA: TGTGCCAGCAGCCCCGACTTGGGCGGAACGCAGTATTTT
V: TRBV18; size: .; D: .; J: TRBJ2-7; CDR3: CASSPLDSDYEQYF; DNA: TGTGCCAGCTCACCTCTGGACAGCGATTACGAGCAGTACTTC
V: TRBV20-1; size: few; D: TRBD2; J: TRBJ2-1; CDR3: CSARFLAGHSSYNEQFF; DNA: TGCAGTGCTAGGTTCCTAGCGGGCCATTCTTCCTACAATGAGCAGTTCTTC
V: TRBV20-1; size: few; D: .; J: TRBJ2-7; CDR3: CSAGVGAWSYEQYF; DNA: TGCAGTGCGGGCGTGGGGGCCTGGTCCTACGAGCAGTACTTC
V: TRBV10-3; size: .; D: .; J: TRBJ2-7; CDR3: CAISDLYEQYF; DNA: TGTGCCATCAGTGATTTGTACGAGCAGTACTTC
V: TRBV18; size: .; D: .; J: TRBJ2-1; CDR3: CASWRSAYNEQFF; DNA: TGTGCCAGCTGGAGATCAGCCTACAATGAGCAGTTCTTC
V: TRBV29-1; size: .; D: .; J: TRBJ2-7; CDR3: CSVEGQPSREQYF; DNA: TGCAGCGTTGAAGGTCAGCCTAGTAGGGAGCAGTACTTC
V: TRBV5-1; size: few; D: .; J: TRBJ1-1; CDR3: CASSSDDRTEAFF; DNA: TGCGCCAGCAGCTCAGACGACAGGACTGAAGCTTTCTTT
V: TRBV12-3/TRBV12-4; size: few; D: .; J: TRBJ1-5; CDR3: CAIGRTTGSNQPQHF; DNA: TGTGCCATAGGTCGGACGACGGGAAGCAATCAGCCCCAGCATTTT
V: TRBV7-9; size: few; D: .; J: TRBJ2-1; CDR3: CASSPGLTNEQFF; DNA: TGTGCCAGCAGCCCGGGCCTTACCAATGAGCAGTTCTTC
V: TRBV7-2; size: .; D: TRBD1; J: TRBJ2-5; CDR3: CASSLARGQETQYF; DNA: TGTGCCAGCAGCTTGGCCAGGGGGCAAGAGACCCAGTACTTC